The 23 T cell receptor beta chains listed next were all sequenced from one sample in a study of cytomegalovirus exposure and HLA in healthy donors (dated by TCRdb to 2017 to 2019). The library was obtained by the immunoSEQ multiplex PCR assay. Here the immuneACCESS table is served through TCRdb, limited to in-frame sequences with V and J called. Missing clones are a known gap in these copies; in checked studies unresolved V genes cover under half, and the rest lacks a known reason. Counted in this sample were roughly 150,000 clones; 89% of them appeared once. The top ten hold just over 4% of the sample. The specimen sequenced was PBMCs. Receptor source: a man aged 18 to 29 in good health and CMV-seropositive.

This sequence joins TRBV21-1 and TRBJ1-2; TRBD1, as called in the table, went unchecked against the DNA. TRBV21-1 is classified as a pseudogene. The CDR3 loop spans 12 amino acids. CDR3: CASSQRTGGYTF. The CDR3 DNA follows: TGTGCCAGCAGCCAAAGGACAGGGGGCTACACCTTC.

The chain employs TRBV29-1 and TRBJ2-4; no reliable D call. The ends were cut back, 4 bases at V and 0 bases at J, with 16 bases in the middle. The CDR3 is 16 amino acids. Germline CDR1 reads SQVTM; CDR2 reads ANQGSEA. The CDR3 coding sequence is TGCAGCGTTGTAGACTGGAGTACCCTAGCCAAAAACATTCAGTACTTC. Translating it yields CSVVDWSTLAKNIQYF.

The chain couples TRBV7-9 to TRBJ2-2; 8 positions match TRBD1. The CDR3 sequence is 19 residues long. Germline values: CDR1 SEHNR, CDR2 FQNEAQ (reference sequence). With V trimmed by 5 bases and J by 3 bases, 17 bases remained unmatched. The CDR3 here is CASSRRQGKGITDTGELFF. As DNA, the CDR3 is TGTGCCAGCAGCCGTAGACAGGGGAAGGGAATAACGGACACCGGGGAGCTGTTTTTT.

This sequence joins TRBV4-1 and TRBJ2-3, with TRBD2 identical over 8 bases. Trimming at V came to 0 bases and at J to 15 bases, leaving 11 bases not matched to a gene. CDR3 length: 14 amino acids. Looked up from germline, CDR1 is MGHRA and CDR2 is YSYEKL. CDR3 amino acids: CASSQDSLAGLFYF. The CDR3 DNA sequence: TGCGCCAGCAGCCAAGACTCGCTAGCGGGTCTCTTCTATTTT.

The rearrangement links TRBV9 to TRBJ2-1; 9 bases map to TRBD1. Germline CDR1 reads SGDLS; CDR2 reads YYNGEE. V shed 1 base and J 6 bases; nucleotides not matched to a gene: 5. This CDR3 has 15 residues. Here the CDR3 reads CASSVSGTGTNEQFF. The CDR3 nucleotides read TGTGCCAGCAGCGTATCCGGGACAGGGACCAATGAGCAGTTCTTC.

V and J are TRBV9 and TRBJ2-3, with a weak D call TRBD2 (6 bases). Germline V CDR1 and CDR2: SGDLS, YYNGEE. V was trimmed by 1 base and J by 0 bases, leaving 18 bases between them. The CDR3 runs 18 residues. The chain's CDR3 is CASSVKGMGAGSTDTQYF. The DNA of the CDR3 is TGTGCCAGCAGCGTAAAAGGAATGGGAGCGGGCAGCACAGATACGCAGTATTTT.

This clone was recorded only once. The chain couples TRBV28 to TRBJ1-5; tentative D call: TRBD1 (6 bases). The ends were cut back, 3 bases at V and 6 bases at J, with 15 bases in the middle. The CDR3 contains 15 residues. Germline CDR1 is MDHEN and CDR2 is SYDVKM. CDR3 sequence (DNA): TGTGCCAGCAGTTTTAACAGGGTAAAAGGTCAGCCCCAGCATTTT. Translating it yields CASSFNRVKGQPQHF. Variable domain in full (rest from reference TRBV28 and TRBJ1-5): DVKVTQSSRYLVKRTGEKVFLECVQDMDHENMFWYRQDPGLGLRLIYFSYDVKMKEKGDIPEGYSVSREKKERFSLILESASTNQTSMYLCASSFNRVKGQPQHFGDGTRLSIL.

J is TRBJ2-1 and V is TRBV13; D possibly corresponds to TRBD1 (6 bases). The germline CDR1 and CDR2 sequences are PRHDT and FYEKMQ (reference sequence). V dropped 0 bases and J dropped 4 bases, with 13 bases sitting between them. This CDR3 has 16 residues. As DNA, the CDR3 is TGTGCCAGCAGCTTAGGTGGCAGGGGTTATTACAATGAGCAGTTCTTC. It encodes CASSLGGRGYYNEQFF. The entire variable domain, with the rest obtained from reference TRBV13 and TRBJ2-1, is as follows: AAGVIQSPRHLIKEKRETATLKCYPIPRHDTVYWYQQGPGQDPQFLISFYEKMQSDKGSIPDRFSAQQFSDYHSELNMSSLELGDSALYFCASSLGGRGYYNEQFFGPGTRLTVL.

V is TRBV19 and J is TRBJ1-2; 7 positions match TRBD1. The germline CDR1 and CDR2 sequences are LNHDA and SQIVND (reference sequence). The CDR3 is 14 amino acids. V lost 3 bases to trimming and J lost 4 bases; unmatched junction nucleotides: 5. CDR3 DNA sequence: TGTGCCAGTAGTATGCGGGGGGACAGCTATGGCTACACCTTC. It is translated as CASSMRGDSYGYTF. Full variable domain (outside the CDR3, taken from reference TRBV19 and TRBJ1-2): DGGITQSPKYLFRKEGQNVTLSCEQNLNHDAMYWYRQDPGQGLRLIYYSQIVNDFQKGDIAEGYSVSREKKESFPLTVTSAQKNPTAFYLCASSMRGDSYGYTFGSGTRLTVV.

The table lists this clone with a count of one. The chain combines TRBV10-1 with TRBJ2-3, with D unclear. V lost 7 bases and J 2 bases, leaving 19 bases between the germline ends. The CDR3 is 16 amino acids. Per the germline V gene, CDR1 is WNHNN and CDR2 is SYGVQD (reference sequence). Here the CDR3 DNA reads TGCGCCAGCATCGGGTCTTGCAGAGACCTCACAGATACGCAGTATTTT. Translating gives CASIGSCRDLTDTQYF.

The chain employs TRBV9 and TRBJ2-5, with 7 bases identical to TRBD2. The germline CDR1 and CDR2 sequences are SGDLS and YYNGEE. The CDR3 covers 16 residues. Unmatched junction bases numbered 7, after V lost 0 bases and J lost 2 bases. The CDR3, as DNA: TGTGCCAGCAGCGTAGGTGGGAGGGCCGGACAAGAGACCCAGTACTTC. Translating gives CASSVGGRAGQETQYF.

The chain is built from TRBV11-3 and TRBJ1-1; no definite D call. The V gene lost 5 bases and the J gene lost 1 base, with 14 bases spanning the gap. The CDR3 loop spans 15 amino acids. Per germline, CDR1 SGHNT and CDR2 YENEEA. The CDR3, as DNA: TGTGCCAGCAGCCGCACCCGTACGGGGAACACTGAAGCTTTCTTT. Its protein product is CASSRTRTGNTEAFF.

CDR3 loop: CASSLAGVAPDTQYF. CDR3 coding DNA: TGTGCCAGCAGCTTAGCGGGAGTAGCGCCAGATACGCAGTATTTT. This sequence joins TRBV7-3 and TRBJ2-3; 7 bases agree with TRBD2. The CDR3 runs 15 residues. CDR1 and CDR2 (germline): SGHTA, FQGTGA. V was clipped by 2 bases and J by 4 bases; unmatched bases: 6.

The CDR3, as DNA: TGTGCCAGCAGTCTCGCCGGGACAGGGGCCAACGTCCTGACTTTC. Translation: CASSLAGTGANVLTF. V is TRBV27 and J is TRBJ2-6, with D perhaps TRBD1 (6 bases). This CDR3 spans 15 amino acids. CDR1 and CDR2 from the germline V gene are MNHEY and SMNVEV (reference sequence). Between the trimmed V and J ends, which lost 5 bases and 4 bases, there was a span of 12 bases.

J is TRBJ2-2 and V is TRBV6-1; 15 nucleotides align to TRBD2. With V trimmed by 4 bases and J by 5 bases, 11 bases remained unmatched. The CDR3 has 19 residues. Germline assignment: CDR1 MNHNS and CDR2 SASEGT. The DNA for the CDR3 is TGTGCCAGCAGTGCGCGACCGGGACTAGCGGGAGGTAAAACCGGGGAGCTGTTTTTT. Its protein is CASSARPGLAGGKTGELFF.

This clone was seen a single time. The chain joins TRBV5-4 to TRBJ2-1; D possibly corresponds to TRBD1 (5 bases). V was trimmed by 4 bases and J by 0 bases, leaving 11 bases between them. The CDR3 loop spans 15 amino acids. Looked up from germline, CDR1 is SGHNT and CDR2 is YYREEE (reference sequence). Here the CDR3 DNA reads TGTGCCAGCAGCCCGGACATTAGCTCCTACAATGAGCAGTTCTTC. Protein product: CASSPDISSYNEQFF.

The chain joins TRBV6-5 to TRBJ2-2, with TRBD2 matching 7 bases. CDR3 length: 15 residues. The trim removed 6 bases at V and 3 bases at J, leaving 7 bases unmatched. In germline, CDR1 is MNHEY, CDR2 SVGAGI. The CDR3 region has the DNA TGTGCCAGCAGGAATCTAGCGGCTTACACCGGGGAGCTGTTTTTT. It translates to CASRNLAAYTGELFF.

The chain links TRBV7-2 to TRBJ1-2, with 7 nucleotides matching TRBD1. V lost 3 bases, J lost 7 bases, and 5 bases stayed unmatched. The germline V gene has CDR1 SGHTA and CDR2 FQGNSA. This CDR3 spans 13 amino acids. The CDR3 loop reads CASSFGQASGYTF. The CDR3 DNA is TGTGCCAGCAGCTTTGGACAGGCTAGTGGCTACACCTTC.

This clone was seen a handful of times. This chain joins TRBV6-5 and TRBJ2-7; 9 nucleotides align to TRBD1. The length of the CDR3 is 13 residues. Germline trimming cut 6 bases from V and 6 bases from J; bases unmatched to any gene: 6. Germline values: CDR1 MNHEY, CDR2 SVGAGI. CDR3 region: CASSRDREREQYF. In DNA form, the CDR3 reads TGTGCCAGCAGCCGGGACAGGGAGCGCGAGCAGTACTTC.

This chain uses TRBV2 with TRBJ2-5; TRBD2 agrees at 7 bases. The CDR3 totals 14 residues. J lost 5 bases, V lost 4 bases, and 7 bases had no gene match. Germline V gene sequence: CDR1 SNHLY, CDR2 FYNNEI. The CDR3 spells CASSVGAGRETQYF. CDR3 coding DNA: TGTGCCAGCAGTGTCGGAGCGGGAAGGGAGACCCAGTACTTC.

In its sample, this clone was seen once. The chain links TRBV11-2 to TRBJ2-1; a possible D gene is TRBD2 (5 bases). The CDR3 runs 15 residues. V dropped 2 bases and J dropped 0 bases, with 8 bases sitting between them. CDR1 is SGHAT, CDR2 FQNNGV, per germline. The CDR3 spells CASSLNGDSYNEQFF. In DNA, the CDR3 is TGTGCCAGCAGCTTAAACGGGGACTCCTACAATGAGCAGTTCTTC.

V and J are TRBV5-1 and TRBJ2-7; D is uncertain. This CDR3 has 14 amino acids. Germline loops: CDR1 SGHRS, CDR2 YFSETQ. The V end was cut by 0 bases, the J end by 0 bases, with 7 bases between. CDR3 sequence reads: CASSLAYGSYEQYF. The CDR3 DNA sequence: TGCGCCAGCAGCTTGGCCTACGGCTCCTACGAGCAGTACTTC.

V usage is TRBV28 and J usage is TRBJ2-4, with TRBD2 identical over 9 bases. V trimming: 7 bases; J trimming: 7 bases; junction bases outside the gene matches: 5. Germline V lookup: CDR1 MDHEN, CDR2 SYDVKM. The CDR3 length is 13 residues. CDR3: CASIWREGNIQYF. The CDR3, as DNA: TGTGCCAGCATTTGGCGGGAGGGGAACATTCAGTACTTC.